One and the same sample provided the 30 T cell receptor beta chains below, sequenced in a study of blood T cell repertoires in COVID-19. The repertoire was sequenced with immunoSEQ multiplex PCR; TCRdb's copy has only in-frame clones and lacks some. There are 650,000 to 800,000 clones in the sample; approximately 90% occur only once, and approximately 0.3% lies in the top ten. Sequences were obtained from peripheral blood. The receptors here all came from a woman aged 18-29 years with acute or convalescent COVID-19.

V and J are TRBV9 and TRBJ1-6; tentative D call: TRBD1 (6 bases). The V end lost 0 bases, the J end lost 6 bases, and 10 bases lay between the germline ends. In germline, CDR1 is SGDLS, CDR2 YYNGEE. This CDR3 has 15 residues. CDR3: CASSVEGGSNSPLHF. DNA of the CDR3: TGTGCCAGCAGCGTAGAAGGGGGTTCTAATTCACCCCTCCACTTT.

J is TRBJ2-3 and V is TRBV9, with 8 bases that match TRBD2. The J segment lost 7 bases and the V segment lost 4 bases, leaving 17 bases of the junction unmatched. The length of the CDR3 is 17 residues. Per the germline V gene, CDR1 is SGDLS and CDR2 is YYNGEE. CDR3 sequence (DNA): TGTGCCAGCAGCCCCCCTGCGGGGGGACCGAATCTCTATACGCAGTATTTT. Its protein is CASSPPAGGPNLYTQYF.

The chain carries TRBV5-6 and TRBJ1-2; 8 nucleotides match TRBD1. This CDR3 comprises 17 residues. The germline gives CDR1 SGHDT, CDR2 YYEEEE. The V and J ends lost 6 bases and 4 bases, in that order; junction bases with no gene match: 17. This CDR3 is CASILTPTGAVGYGYTF. Here the CDR3 DNA reads TGTGCCAGCATACTCACTCCGACAGGGGCGGTGGGCTATGGCTACACCTTC.

V usage is TRBV7-9 and J usage is TRBJ2-1; 10 bases line up with TRBD1. Germline loops: CDR1 SEHNR, CDR2 FQNEAQ (reference sequence). The CDR3 loop spans 17 amino acids. Germline trimming cut 4 bases from V and 6 bases from J; bases unmatched to any gene: 12. The CDR3 bases are TGTGCCAGCAGCTCAGCTCCGGGACAGGGGCGATTCAATGAGCAGTTCTTC. Translated, it gives CASSSAPGQGRFNEQFF.

As DNA, the CDR3 is TGTGCCAGCAGCAGAAGGACGGGGTTCACAGATACGCAGTATTTT. This gives the protein CASSRRTGFTDTQYF. The V gene is TRBV7-2, the J gene TRBJ2-3, with D possibly being TRBD2 (5 bases). The germline V gene has CDR1 SGHTA and CDR2 FQGNSA. There are 15 residues in the CDR3. Trimming took off 5 bases at V and 2 bases at J, with 14 bases between the two ends.

In its sample, this clone was seen once. The chain recombines TRBV6-2 or TRBV6-3 with TRBJ1-2; the D gene is possibly TRBD1 (5 bases). The germline V gene encodes CDR1 MNHEY and CDR2 SVGEGT. This CDR3 region has 15 residues. Deletions cut 5 bases from V and 14 bases from J, with 27 bases between. In DNA, the CDR3 is TGTGCCAGCAGTGGGGCTGTGGACAAGCCCTATGTGGGTACCTTC. This sequence encodes CASSGAVDKPYVGTF.

The sample holds one count of this clone. V is TRBV5-6 and J is TRBJ1-2; no clear D gene. Germline values: CDR1 SGHDT, CDR2 YYEEEE. The CDR3 contains 15 residues. The V end lost 0 bases, the J end lost 4 bases, and 13 bases lay between the germline ends. The CDR3: CASSLGAVEVYGYTF. CDR3 coding DNA: TGTGCCAGCAGCTTGGGAGCCGTGGAGGTCTATGGCTACACCTTC. Full variable domain (remainder filled in from reference TRBV5-6 and TRBJ1-2): DAGVTQSPTHLIKTRGQQVTLRCSPKSGHDTVSWYQQALGQGPQFIFQYYEEEERQRGNFPDRFSGHQFPNYSSELNVNALLLGDSALYLCASSLGAVEVYGYTFGSGTRLTVV.

In its sample, this clone was seen a few times. The chain links TRBV11-3 to TRBJ2-2; tentatively, D is TRBD2 (5 bases). CDR3 size: 13 residues. Germline assignment: CDR1 SGHNT and CDR2 YENEEA. Trimming took off 4 bases at V and 5 bases at J, with 8 bases between the two ends. CDR3 loop: CASSSWRTGELFF. In DNA, the CDR3 is TGTGCCAGCAGCTCGTGGAGGACCGGGGAGCTGTTTTTT.

The chain carries TRBV4-1 and TRBJ2-2; D unclear. With 4 bases removed from V and 7 bases from J, the gap between germline ends came to 10 bases. Germline values: CDR1 MGHRA, CDR2 YSYEKL. CDR3 length: 13 amino acids. CDR3 sequence (DNA): TGCGCCAGCAGCCGGCTGCCCAGCGGGGAGCTGTTTTTT. It codes for CASSRLPSGELFF.

This clone was detected only once. V gene TRBV2 combines with J gene TRBJ1-3; 7 nucleotides line up with TRBD1. In germline, CDR1 is SNHLY, CDR2 FYNNEI. CDR3 length equals 14 residues. Trimming removed 5 bases from V and 7 bases from J; junction bases left unmatched: 8. The CDR3 protein is CASSSGGVGNTIYF. As DNA, the CDR3 is TGTGCCAGCAGTTCAGGGGGAGTAGGCAACACCATATATTTT. Using reference TRBV2 and TRBJ1-3 for the parts outside the CDR3, the full variable domain is EPEVTQTPSHQVTQMGQEVILRCVPISNHLYFYWYRQILGQKVEFLVSFYNNEISEKSEIFDDQFSVERPDGSNFTLKIRSTKLEDSAMYFCASSSGGVGNTIYFGEGSWLTVV.

CDR3 nucleotides: TGTGCCACCAGTGAGGGGGGGGACGGAAACACCATATATTTT. It encodes CATSEGGDGNTIYF. V gene TRBV24-1 combines with J gene TRBJ1-3, with D perhaps matching TRBD1 (5 bases). The CDR3 runs to 14 residues. Germline CDR1 and CDR2: KGHDR and SFDVKD. V shed 4 bases and J shed 4 bases, with 10 bases lying between them.

CDR3 amino acids: CASSEPSSGDTEAFF. CDR3 nucleotide sequence: TGTGCCAGCAGCGAGCCCTCTAGCGGGGACACTGAAGCTTTCTTT. The chain uses TRBV9 and TRBJ1-1, with no clear D. CDR1 is SGDLS and CDR2 is YYNGEE in the germline V gene. V gave up 3 bases and J gave up 3 bases, with 15 bases separating them. This CDR3 region has 15 residues.

J is TRBJ1-5 and V is TRBV18; D might be TRBD1 (6 bases). This CDR3 is 12 amino acids long. V shed 2 bases and J shed 13 bases, with 12 bases lying between them. CDR1 is KGHSH, CDR2 LQKENI, per germline. CDR3 in amino acids: CASSPDSGQQHF. CDR3 DNA: TGTGCCAGCTCACCAGACAGCGGACAGCAGCATTTT.

The V call is TRBV7-9, the J call TRBJ1-1; tentative D call: TRBD1 (6 bases). V dropped 2 bases and J dropped 1 base, with 14 bases sitting between them. This CDR3 contains 16 residues. Germline loops: CDR1 SEHNR, CDR2 FQNEAQ (reference sequence). The DNA for the CDR3 is TGTGCCAGCAGCTTACGGAGGGGAGGGGGGAACACTGAAGCTTTCTTT. Its protein product is CASSLRRGGGNTEAFF.

The chain carries TRBV10-3 and TRBJ2-1; tentative D call: TRBD1 (6 bases). V gave up 6 bases and J gave up 6 bases, with 6 bases separating them. The CDR3 is 11 residues long. From germline, CDR1 is ENHRY and CDR2 SYGVKD. CDR3 loop: CAISRGNEQFF. Written as DNA, the CDR3 is TGTGCCATCAGCAGGGGCAATGAGCAGTTCTTC.

The V and J genes are TRBV19 and TRBJ1-2; 11 nucleotides agree with TRBD1. Germline V gives CDR1 LNHDA, CDR2 SQIVND (reference sequence). There are 16 residues in the CDR3. The ends lost 6 bases at V and 7 bases at J; junction bases unmatched: 13. The DNA for the CDR3 is TGTGCCAGTAGGAGGGACAGGGGGGCCGCCGGGAGTGGCTACACCTTC. It codes for CASRRDRGAAGSGYTF.

This chain joins TRBV7-6 and TRBJ1-3, with TRBD1 as a possible D gene (5 bases). Germline V CDR1 and CDR2: SGHVS, FNYEAQ. Between the trimmed V and J ends, which lost 5 bases and 0 bases, there was a span of 20 bases. The CDR3 runs to 18 residues. The CDR3 loop is CASSPPGGDQSSGNTIYF. DNA for the CDR3: TGTGCCAGCAGCCCCCCCGGGGGAGACCAGAGCTCTGGAAACACCATATATTTT. Filled out from reference TRBV7-6 and TRBJ1-3, the complete variable domain reads GAGVSQSPRYKVTKRGQDVALRCDPISGHVSLYWYRQALGQGPEFLTYFNYEAQQDKSGLPNDRFSAERPEGSISTLTIQRTEQRDSAMYRCASSPPGGDQSSGNTIYFGEGSWLTVV.

V and J are TRBV15 and TRBJ1-2, with 9 bases fitting TRBD1. Germline CDR1 reads LNHNV; CDR2 reads YYDKDF (reference sequence). The CDR3 is made up of 15 amino acids. Losses at the gene ends were 0 bases for V and 4 bases for J; bases not matched to a gene: 3. The CDR3 DNA follows: TGTGCCACCAGCAGAGATACAGGGGGCGGCTATGGCTACACCTTC. This codes for CATSRDTGGGYGYTF.

The V gene is TRBV2, the J gene TRBJ2-7; 9 positions match TRBD2. CDR1 SNHLY and CDR2 FYNNEI come from the germline V gene. V lost 8 bases, J lost 9 bases, and 11 bases stayed unmatched. The CDR3 runs to 13 residues. The CDR3 spells CASGWRGGDAQYF. The CDR3 region has the DNA TGTGCCAGCGGTTGGCGGGGGGGCGATGCGCAGTACTTC. Filled out from reference TRBV2 and TRBJ2-7, the complete variable domain reads EPEVTQTPSHQVTQMGQEVILRCVPISNHLYFYWYRQILGQKVEFLVSFYNNEISEKSEIFDDQFSVERPDGSNFTLKIRSTKLEDSAMYFCASGWRGGDAQYFGPGTRLTVT.

The chain links TRBV7-2 to TRBJ2-7; D perhaps matches TRBD2 (5 bases). CDR3 length equals 14 residues. Trimming pared 5 bases from V and 5 bases from J, leaving 16 bases between. Germline V CDR1 and CDR2: SGHTA, FQGNSA. This chain's CDR3 is CASSIGVGTHEQYF. The CDR3 DNA is TGTGCCAGCAGCATCGGGGTGGGAACCCACGAGCAGTACTTC.

The chain couples TRBV4-1 to TRBJ1-2; D call uncertain. This CDR3 is 13 amino acids long. Germline V gene sequence: CDR1 MGHRA, CDR2 YSYEKL. Deletions cut 2 bases from V and 0 bases from J, with 4 bases between. The CDR3 DNA is TGCGCCAGCAGCCAACCCGCTAACTATGGCTACACCTTC. The encoded protein is CASSQPANYGYTF.

CDR3 protein: CAWSNLPDPGGNTIYF. Here the CDR3 DNA reads TGTGCCTGGAGTAACCTTCCTGACCCCGGGGGAAACACCATATATTTT. J is TRBJ1-3 and V is TRBV30; D unclear. The V end was cut by 2 bases, the J end by 4 bases, with 18 bases between. CDR1 is GTSNPN, CDR2 SVGIG, per germline (reference sequence). The CDR3 runs to 16 residues.

The chain employs TRBV7-2 and TRBJ1-6; no reliable D call. CDR1 and CDR2 from the germline V gene are SGHTA and FQGNSA. This CDR3 has 13 residues. Trimming took off 3 bases at V and 8 bases at J, with 8 bases between the two ends. The CDR3 loop is CASSFGTDSPLHF. The CDR3 DNA follows: TGTGCCAGCAGCTTTGGTACGGATTCACCCCTCCACTTT.

The chain is built from TRBV4-2 and TRBJ1-1; tentative D call: TRBD1 (6 bases). Trimming shortened V by 3 bases and J by 2 bases, and 16 bases separated the two germline ends. The CDR3 runs to 16 residues. Germline V gene sequence: CDR1 LGHNA, CDR2 YNFKEQ. This chain's CDR3 is CASSQRQAGVNTEAFF. In DNA, the CDR3 is TGTGCCAGCAGCCAGCGACAGGCAGGCGTCAACACTGAAGCTTTCTTT.

With regard to this clone: The same CDR3 is also encoded by other DNA sequences in this sample. The chain carries TRBV19 and TRBJ1-1, with D possibly matching TRBD1 (6 bases). Germline loops: CDR1 LNHDA, CDR2 SQIVND (reference sequence). The CDR3 is 14 amino acids. V was clipped by 5 bases and J by 0 bases, with 10 bases between them. The CDR3 loop is CASSLQGLNTEAFF. The CDR3 DNA sequence: TGTGCCAGTAGTTTACAGGGTTTGAACACTGAAGCTTTCTTT.

V is TRBV10-2 and J is TRBJ2-2, with 11 bases aligning to TRBD2. Looked up from germline, CDR1 is WSHSY and CDR2 is SAAADI. V dropped 7 bases and J dropped 5; count of bases not matched to a gene: 18. The CDR3 loop spans 19 amino acids. The CDR3 DNA reads TGCGCCAGCACAGGGGTAAGTGGTAGCGGGGGGGGTAGAACCGGGGAGCTGTTTTTT. Encoded protein: CASTGVSGSGGGRTGELFF.

The chain joins TRBV2 to TRBJ2-1; 9 positions agree with TRBD1. The CDR3 consists of 17 residues. V gave up 2 bases and J gave up 8 bases; unmatched junction bases: 13. Germline values: CDR1 SNHLY, CDR2 FYNNEI. DNA for the CDR3: TGTGCCAGCAGTGAACTATGGACAGGGGTACGTATCTATGAGCAGTTCTTC. This gives the protein CASSELWTGVRIYEQFF.

The gene calls are TRBV7-2 and TRBJ2-2, with D hard to call. Germline lookup yields CDR1 SGHTA and CDR2 FQGNSA. Trimming pared 7 bases from V and 5 bases from J, leaving 23 bases between. The CDR3 extends over 17 amino acids. The CDR3 DNA reads as TGTGCCAGCATTTCACAGACCCGTTCCATCTATACCGGGGAGCTGTTTTTT. Its protein is CASISQTRSIYTGELFF.

The chain is built from TRBV6-2 or TRBV6-3 and TRBJ2-7, with D unclear. CDR3 length: 12 residues. Trimming removed 2 bases from V and 4 bases from J, with 6 bases in between. Per germline, CDR1 MNHEY and CDR2 SVGEGT. The CDR3: CASSYVTYEQYF. In DNA form, the CDR3 reads TGTGCCAGCAGTTACGTGACTTACGAGCAGTACTTC.

The rearrangement joins TRBV5-1 to TRBJ2-1; TRBD1 agrees at 7 bases. With 2 bases clipped from V and 5 bases from J, the junction kept 7 bases outside the gene matches. The CDR3 length is 15 residues. Germline V gene sequence: CDR1 SGHRS, CDR2 YFSETQ. The CDR3 sequence is CASSFRTGGNNEQFF. For the CDR3, the DNA is TGCGCCAGCAGCTTTCGGACAGGCGGTAACAATGAGCAGTTCTTC. The full variable domain, rest sourced from reference TRBV5-1 and TRBJ2-1, is KAGVTQTPRYLIKTRGQQVTLSCSPISGHRSVSWYQQTPGQGLQFLFEYFSETQRNKGNFPGRFSGRQFSNSRSEMNVSTLELGDSALYLCASSFRTGGNNEQFFGPGTRLTVL.